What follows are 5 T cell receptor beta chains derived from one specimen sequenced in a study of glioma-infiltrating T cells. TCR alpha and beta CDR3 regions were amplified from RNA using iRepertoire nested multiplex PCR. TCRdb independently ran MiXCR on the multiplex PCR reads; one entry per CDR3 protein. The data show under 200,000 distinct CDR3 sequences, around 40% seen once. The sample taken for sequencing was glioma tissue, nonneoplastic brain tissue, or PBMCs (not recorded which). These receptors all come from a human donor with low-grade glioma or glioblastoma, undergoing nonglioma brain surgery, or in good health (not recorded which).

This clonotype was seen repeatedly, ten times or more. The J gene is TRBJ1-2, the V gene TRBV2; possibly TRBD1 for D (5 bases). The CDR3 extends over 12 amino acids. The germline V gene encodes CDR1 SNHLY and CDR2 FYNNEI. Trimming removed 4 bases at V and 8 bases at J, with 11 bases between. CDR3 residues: CASSGTGLGYTF. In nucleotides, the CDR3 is TGTGCCAGCAGTGGTACGGGACTCGGCTACACCTTC.

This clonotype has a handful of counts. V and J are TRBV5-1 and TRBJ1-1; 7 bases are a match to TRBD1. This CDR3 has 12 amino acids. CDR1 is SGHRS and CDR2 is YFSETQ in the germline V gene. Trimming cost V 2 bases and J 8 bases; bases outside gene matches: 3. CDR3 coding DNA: TGCGCCAGCAGCTTCACAGGGGAAGAAGCTTTCTTT. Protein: CASSFTGEEAFF.

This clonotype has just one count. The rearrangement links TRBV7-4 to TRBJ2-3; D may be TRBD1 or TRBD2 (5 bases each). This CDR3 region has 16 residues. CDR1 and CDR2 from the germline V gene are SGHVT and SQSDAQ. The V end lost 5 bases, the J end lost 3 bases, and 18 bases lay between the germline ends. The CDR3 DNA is TGTGCCAGCAGCGGCCGACAGCTAACTAGAACAGATACGCAGTATTTT. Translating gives CASSGRQLTRTDTQYF.

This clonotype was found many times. The CDR3 loop is CASSQDRSEQFF. CDR3 sequence (DNA): TGCGCCAGCAGCCAAGATCGGAGTGAGCAGTTCTTC. This chain joins TRBV4-1 and TRBJ2-1; D is undetermined. The CDR3 is made up of 12 amino acids. The ends were cut back, 0 bases at V and 9 bases at J, with 6 bases in the middle. Germline values: CDR1 MGHRA, CDR2 YSYEKL.

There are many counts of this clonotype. CDR3 DNA sequence: TGTGCCAGCAGCGCACACGATCCGGGACTAGGAACTAATGAGCAGTTCTTC. Amino acids: CASSAHDPGLGTNEQFF. This chain uses TRBV7-8 with TRBJ2-1; 8 bases are shared with TRBD2. Germline CDR1 reads SGHVS; CDR2 reads FQNEAQ. The CDR3 is 17 amino acids. V shed 5 bases and J 7 bases; nucleotides not matched to a gene: 16. Full variable domain (rest looked up from reference TRBV7-8 and TRBJ2-1): GAGVSQSPRYKVAKRGQDVALRCDPISGHVSLFWYQQALGQGPEFLTYFQNEAQLDKSGLPSDRFFAERPEGSVSTLKIQRTQQEDSAVYLCASSAHDPGLGTNEQFFGPGTRLTVL.